What follows are 27 T cell receptor beta chains derived from one specimen sequenced in a study of blood T cells in healthy people across ages. The authors ran a second PCR of roughly 7 to 11 cycles using a sample-barcoded 5' primer and a J-beta primer mix. Via MiXCR, TCRdb re-called the 5' RACE reads, giving one row per CDR3 protein. This sample has 700,000 to 950,000 distinct CDR3 sequences, with roughly 60% found just once. Sequenced sample: blood. The source of these receptors is a man aged 25-45 years in good health.

This clonotype has a single count. The chain recombines TRBV28 with TRBJ2-1; TRBD1 matches 8 bases. The CDR3 length is 15 residues. The germline V gene has CDR1 MDHEN and CDR2 SYDVKM. Trimming at V came to 7 bases and at J to 7 bases, leaving 12 bases not matched to a gene. Written as DNA, the CDR3 is TGTGCCAGCATAAGAGGTCAGGGGGCAAGGAATGAGCAGTTCTTC. Amino acid sequence: CASIRGQGARNEQFF. The complete variable domain, with remaining parts taken from reference TRBV28 and TRBJ2-1, reads DVKVTQSSRYLVKRTGEKVFLECVQDMDHENMFWYRQDPGLGLRLIYFSYDVKMKEKGDIPEGYSVSREKKERFSLILESASTNQTSMYLCASIRGQGARNEQFFGPGTRLTVL.

The chain couples TRBV4-2 to TRBJ2-4; D is perhaps TRBD2 (6 bases). The last part of the DNA fits TRBJ2-7 better; the J call may be wrong. This CDR3 has 15 amino acids. CDR1 and CDR2 (germline): LGHNA, YNFKEQ. CDR3 residues: CASSQEGGANYEQYF. The CDR3, as DNA: TGTGCCAGCAGCCAGGAGGGTGGGGCCAATTACGAGCAGTACTTC.

This clonotype turned up a few times. The chain joins TRBV20-1 to TRBJ2-1; D gene unclear. Deletions cut 5 bases from V and 0 bases from J, with 14 bases between. The CDR3 sequence is 15 residues long. Germline values: CDR1 DFQATT, CDR2 SNEGSKA (reference sequence). As DNA, the CDR3 is TGCAGTGCTGCCTTAGCTGTGAGCTCCTACAATGAGCAGTTCTTC. It is translated as CSAALAVSSYNEQFF.

This clonotype was recorded many times. A much larger clone differs from this one at a single base, so this may be a read error. V gene TRBV27 combines with J gene TRBJ2-5; D is perhaps TRBD2 (6 bases). Trimming pared 3 bases from V and 11 bases from J, leaving 16 bases between. Per the germline V gene, CDR1 is MNHEY and CDR2 is SMNVEV (reference sequence). The CDR3 is 13 residues long. CDR3 region: CASSFAGLDEQYF. CDR3 nucleotide sequence: TGTGCCAGCAGTTTTGCGGGGCTCGATGAGCAGTACTTC.

This clonotype was picked up many times. The chain has TRBV7-2 and TRBJ2-1; D not resolved. The CDR3 has 14 amino acids. The V gene's germline CDR1 is SGHTA and CDR2 FQGNSA. Trimming pared 5 bases from V and 0 bases from J, leaving 8 bases between. In DNA, the CDR3 is TGTGCCAGCAGCCTAAGTAGCTCCTACAATGAGCAGTTCTTC. This codes for CASSLSSSYNEQFF.

There are a few counts of this clonotype. The chain has TRBV25-1 and TRBJ1-4; no firm D call. The CDR3 runs 14 residues. The V end was cut by 1 base, the J end by 8 bases, with 11 bases between. Germline V gene lookup returns CDR1 MGHDK and CDR2 SYGVNS. The CDR3: CASSESGRWEKLFF. The CDR3 nucleotides are TGTGCCAGCAGTGAATCTGGGAGGTGGGAAAAACTGTTTTTT.

The chain couples TRBV3-1 to TRBJ1-1; D gene uncertain. The CDR3 is 15 residues long. The V and J ends lost 3 bases and 5 bases respectively, with 16 bases between them. Germline V gene sequence: CDR1 LGHDT, CDR2 YNNKEL (reference sequence). CDR3 amino acids: CASSHVFSGGTEAFF. CDR3 nucleotides: TGTGCCAGCAGCCACGTATTCTCCGGAGGTACTGAAGCTTTCTTT.

The chain is built from TRBV20-1 and TRBJ2-3; D assignment may be TRBD1 or TRBD2 (6 bases each). The CDR3 is made up of 13 amino acids. With 4 bases removed from V and 2 bases from J, the gap between germline ends came to 10 bases. Germline CDR1 DFQATT, CDR2 SNEGSKA (reference sequence). The DNA for the CDR3 is TGCAGTGCTATCGGGGGCCCCACAGATACGCAGTATTTT. Protein sequence: CSAIGGPTDTQYF.

The chain joins TRBV5-1 to TRBJ2-5, with D tentatively TRBD1 (8 bases). Trimming took 3 bases from V and 2 from J, leaving 17 bases between them. CDR3 length: 16 amino acids. CDR1 SGHRS and CDR2 YFSETQ come from the germline V gene. The CDR3 nucleotides read TGCGCCAGCAGCTCCGGACAGGGAGGGATTCAAGAGACCCAGTACTTC. Translated: CASSSGQGGIQETQYF.

V is TRBV7-6 and J is TRBJ2-5; D gene uncertain. CDR1 is SGHVS, CDR2 FNYEAQ, per germline. The ends were cut back, 3 bases at V and 0 bases at J, with 8 bases in the middle. This CDR3 comprises 14 residues. The CDR3: CASSLYTDQETQYF. The CDR3, as DNA: TGTGCCAGCAGCTTGTATACAGACCAAGAGACCCAGTACTTC.

Only a few counts were recorded for this clonotype. The chain has TRBV6-2 or TRBV6-3 and TRBJ2-7; the D gene is possibly TRBD1 (6 bases). This CDR3 is 16 amino acids long. Trimming cost V 2 bases and J 3 bases, with 17 bases left between them. Germline CDR1 MNHEY, CDR2 SVGEGT. Here the CDR3 DNA reads TGTGCCAGCAGTTACGGGGACATAGGATTATTCTACGAGCAGTACTTC. It yields the protein CASSYGDIGLFYEQYF.

V usage is TRBV20-1 and J usage is TRBJ2-7; D gene unclear. Trimming stripped 6 bases from V and 7 bases from J, with 25 bases between. Germline assignment: CDR1 DFQATT and CDR2 SNEGSKA (reference sequence). The CDR3 extends over 15 amino acids. Here the CDR3 reads CSAQGPYRSYNEQYF. The CDR3 bases are TGCAGTGCACAAGGGCCGTACCGCTCCTACAATGAGCAGTACTTC.

This sequence joins TRBV5-1 and TRBJ2-7; D might be TRBD1 or TRBD2, each matching 5 bases. The CDR3 contains 12 residues. The germline gives CDR1 SGHRS, CDR2 YFSETQ. Trimming removed 4 bases at V and 6 bases at J, with 11 bases between. The CDR3 reads CASSHGTLEQYF. The CDR3 DNA sequence: TGCGCCAGCAGCCACGGGACCCTCGAGCAGTACTTC.

This clonotype was observed a single time. The V and J genes are TRBV7-9 and TRBJ2-5; D remains unclear. The V and J ends lost 5 bases and 0 bases respectively, with 28 bases between them. The length of the CDR3 is 20 residues. Per the germline V gene, CDR1 is SEHNR and CDR2 is FQNEAQ (reference sequence). The CDR3 protein is CASSPPALEDPWGYQETQYF. In nucleotides, the CDR3 is TGTGCCAGCAGCCCCCCCGCCTTAGAAGACCCCTGGGGATACCAAGAGACCCAGTACTTC.

This clonotype was picked up a small number of times. The CDR3 DNA reads TGTGCCAGCAGCCGAACAAGTTACTACGAGCAGTACTTC. This codes for CASSRTSYYEQYF. The V and J genes are TRBV7-6 and TRBJ2-7; D ambiguous. From germline, CDR1 is SGHVS and CDR2 FNYEAQ. The V and J ends lost 5 bases and 3 bases respectively, with 11 bases between them. There are 13 residues in the CDR3.

The CDR3 sequence is CSVATSGRGADTQYF. CDR3 sequence (DNA): TGCAGCGTAGCCACTAGCGGGAGAGGGGCAGATACGCAGTATTTT. This chain connects TRBV29-1 to TRBJ2-3; 11 nucleotides match TRBD2. This CDR3 comprises 15 residues. CDR1 is SQVTM, CDR2 ANQGSEA, per germline. With V trimmed by 6 bases and J by 4 bases, 9 bases remained unmatched.

The chain is built from TRBV7-9 and TRBJ1-4, with D tentatively TRBD1 (5 bases). CDR3 length: 13 residues. From germline, CDR1 is SEHNR and CDR2 FQNEAQ (reference sequence). Trimming cost V 5 bases and J 7 bases, with 11 bases left between them. The DNA of the CDR3 is TGTGCCAGCAGCAGGGGTTCTCGTGAAAAACTGTTTTTT. Residues: CASSRGSREKLFF.

This clonotype was observed a single time. V usage is TRBV7-9 and J usage is TRBJ2-6; D is perhaps TRBD1 (6 bases). The CDR3 is 16 amino acids. The germline V gene has CDR1 SEHNR and CDR2 FQNEAQ (reference sequence). Trimming removed 4 bases at V and 0 bases at J, with 10 bases between. CDR3 in DNA: TGTGCCAGCAGCTCCGACAGGCTCTCTGGGGCCAACGTCCTGACTTTC. Its protein is CASSSDRLSGANVLTF.

The chain combines TRBV13 with TRBJ1-2; tentatively, D is TRBD1 (5 bases). Germline CDR1 and CDR2: PRHDT and FYEKMQ (reference sequence). This CDR3 spans 16 amino acids. V was pared by 3 bases and J by 3 bases, with 17 bases between. The DNA of the CDR3 is TGTGCCAGCAGCTTGGGTCCAGGGAAAGTGGACTATGGCTACACCTTC. Translating it yields CASSLGPGKVDYGYTF.

CDR3: CSVYLGGRVHEQYF. CDR3 bases: TGCAGTGTTTATCTCGGCGGGAGAGTCCACGAGCAGTACTTC. V and J are TRBV20-1 and TRBJ2-5; 7 nucleotides line up with TRBD2. The closer fit of TRBJ2-7 to the DNA end suggests the J call may be wrong. The CDR3 runs 14 residues. Germline CDR1 DFQATT, CDR2 SNEGSKA (reference sequence).

This clonotype was found many times. V usage is TRBV27 and J usage is TRBJ1-5, with D uncertain. The ends were cut back, 3 bases at V and 3 bases at J, with 12 bases in the middle. Germline V lookup: CDR1 MNHEY, CDR2 SMNVEV (reference sequence). The CDR3 extends over 15 amino acids. CDR3 amino acids: CASSFWPGVNQPQHF. CDR3 sequence (DNA): TGTGCCAGCAGTTTCTGGCCGGGCGTCAATCAGCCCCAGCATTTT.

The chain links TRBV20-1 to TRBJ2-7, with D tentatively TRBD1 or TRBD2 (5 bases each). The CDR3 runs to 13 residues. V was clipped by 3 bases and J by 2 bases, with 11 bases between them. Germline V gene lookup returns CDR1 DFQATT and CDR2 SNEGSKA (reference sequence). The DNA for the CDR3 is TGCAGTGCTAGGGAGGTGGGGCCCTACGAGCAGTACTTC. Encoded protein: CSAREVGPYEQYF.

V is TRBV6-5 and J is TRBJ2-5, with 9 bases fitting TRBD2. The end of the DNA fits TRBJ2-7 better, so the J call may be wrong. The CDR3 is 15 residues long. The germline V gene encodes CDR1 MNHEY and CDR2 SVGAGI. The CDR3, as DNA: TGTGCCAGCAGTTCTCCTTCGCGGGGGGGCCACGAGCAGTACTTC. Protein sequence: CASSSPSRGGHEQYF.

The rearrangement joins TRBV7-9 to TRBJ1-2; TRBD1 matches 8 bases. In germline, CDR1 is SEHNR, CDR2 FQNEAQ (reference sequence). Unmatched junction bases numbered 12, after V lost 5 bases and J lost 1 base. This CDR3 contains 17 residues. CDR3 coding DNA: TGTGCCAGCAGCGCGCCTCCACGACAGGGGAATAACTATGGCTACACCTTC. Amino acid sequence: CASSAPPRQGNNYGYTF.

This sequence joins TRBV5-4 and TRBJ2-5; D unresolved. Germline V gene sequence: CDR1 SGHNT, CDR2 YYREEE (reference sequence). The CDR3 extends over 17 amino acids. Trimming shortened V by 4 bases and J by 4 bases, and 23 bases separated the two germline ends. The CDR3 DNA sequence: TGTGCCAGCAGCCCGACCTCCAGGACCCCCAAAAGAGAGACCCAGTACTTC. Protein sequence: CASSPTSRTPKRETQYF.

This clonotype was seen only a few times. The rearrangement links TRBV7-2 to TRBJ1-2, with TRBD1 matching over 7 bases. Germline CDR1 and CDR2: SGHTA and FQGNSA. The CDR3 contains 14 residues. Trimming removed 2 bases from V and 4 bases from J; junction bases left unmatched: 4. CDR3 coding DNA: TGTGCCAGCAGCTTAACGGCAGGGGGCTATGGCTACACCTTC. It translates to CASSLTAGGYGYTF.

This sequence joins TRBV24-1 and TRBJ1-1; the D gene is possibly TRBD1 (6 bases). The germline V gene encodes CDR1 KGHDR and CDR2 SFDVKD. The CDR3 length is 11 residues. The V gene lost 7 bases and the J gene lost 6 bases, with 8 bases spanning the gap. This chain's CDR3 is CATRQGPEAFF. CDR3 coding DNA: TGTGCCACCAGACAGGGTCCTGAAGCTTTCTTT.